This record concerns one T cell receptor beta chain sequence. Its antigen is unknown. Treatment indicated: approximately 10-day PBMC culture with coronavirus spike peptide pools or control peptides (ViraFEST assay). This sample was included in a study of vaccination and CD4 T cells after COVID-19. CD4+ T cells that had been cultured provided DNA sequenced with the Oncomine TCR Beta short-read assay. Investigators obtained genomic DNA by extraction from cultured CD4+ T cells. TCRdb independently ran MiXCR on the PCR reads; one entry per CDR3 protein. The sample includes just over 15,000 distinct CDR3 sequences, about 40% seen only once; the top ten take 20% to 25%. The CDR3 contains 15 residues. From germline, CDR1 is MRHNA and CDR2 SNTAGT. V lost 4 bases to trimming and J lost 0 bases, with 10 bases between them.

The clonotype originates from a human donor with COVID-19. Sample: cultured CD4+ T cells from blood. This chain connects TRBV6-4 to TRBJ1-5, with D tentatively TRBD1 (6 bases). The DNA of the CDR3 is TGTGCCAGCAGTGGGAGGACAGATAGCAATCAGCCCCAGCATTTT. Translated: CASSGRTDSNQPQHF.